One sample yielded the 32 T cell receptor beta chains listed below, sequenced in a study of T cells in Graves' hyperthyroidism and ophthalmopathy (dated by TCRdb to the late 2010s). To prepare the library, multiplex PCR was applied. TCRdb names Illumina HiSeq 2000 as the instrument used. The TCR beta CDR3 regions were amplified from RNA transcripts. The TCR CDR3 was subjected to a first round of RT-PCR using the HTBI primer set and the Qiagen OneStep RT-PCR kit. TCRdb trimmed public reads at Q25 via fastp, called clones via MiXCR and kept in-frame beta chains. Each entry merges the rows of one CDR3 protein and shows their most common DNA and genes. This sample has hundreds of thousands of distinct CDR3 sequences in its table, and approximately 40% of those were observed once. Clones ranked in the top ten supply around 32% of the sample. The sample comprised blood. These receptors came from a woman in her 40s with Graves' hyperthyroidism.

Concerning this clonotype: A clone one base away is much larger, so this may be a read error. The CDR3 spells CASSLVRTTGELLF. Written as DNA, the CDR3 is TGTGCCAGCAGCTTAGTTAGGACCACCGGGGAGCTGCTTTTT. V usage is TRBV7-2 and J usage is TRBJ2-2; maybe TRBD2 (5 bases). The CDR3 spans 14 residues. CDR1 and CDR2 from the germline V gene are SGHTA and FQGNSA.

V gene TRBV7-2 combines with J gene TRBJ2-7; weak D call: TRBD1 (6 bases). V was shortened by 4 bases and J by 2 bases, with 15 bases between the two germline ends. CDR3 length equals 15 residues. CDR1 is SGHTA and CDR2 is FQGNSA in the germline V gene. The CDR3 DNA sequence: TGTGCCAGCAGCTACGGGACACCCGGACCCTACGAGCAGTACTTC. Encoded protein: CASSYGTPGPYEQYF.

This clonotype turned up a few times. The chain uses TRBV5-5 and TRBJ2-7; no firm D call. Germline V gives CDR1 SGHKS, CDR2 YYEKEE (reference sequence). The V gene lost 0 bases and the J gene lost 9 bases, with 4 bases spanning the gap. This CDR3 spans 10 amino acids. The DNA of the CDR3 is TGTGCCAGCAGCTTGGGAGGGCAGTACTTC. Protein: CASSLGGQYF.

The chain links TRBV20-1 to TRBJ2-5; maybe TRBD1 (5 bases). The CDR3 sequence is 13 residues long. V shed 6 bases and J shed 2 bases, with 13 bases lying between them. The germline gives CDR1 DFQATT, CDR2 SNEGSKA (reference sequence). The CDR3 region has the DNA TGCAGTGCCTCTACAGGACAACAAGAGACCCAGTACTTC. This sequence encodes CSASTGQQETQYF.

The table lists this clonotype with many counts. The chain links TRBV7-2 to TRBJ1-1; possibly TRBD1 for D (5 bases). With 7 bases removed from V and 8 bases from J, the gap between germline ends came to 17 bases. Per germline, CDR1 SGHTA and CDR2 FQGNSA. The CDR3 contains 13 residues. The CDR3 nucleotides read TGTGCCAGCAACCCCACCTGGGGGGAAGAAGCTTTCTTT. Translation gives CASNPTWGEEAFF.

V is TRBV7-9 and J is TRBJ1-1; D is perhaps TRBD1 (5 bases). The CDR3 spans 17 residues. The germline V gene has CDR1 SEHNR and CDR2 FQNEAQ (reference sequence). V lost 4 bases and J 0 bases, leaving 18 bases between the germline ends. CDR3 nucleotides: TGTGCCAGCAGCTACTCAACCTCCGGGGGGATGAACACTGAAGCTTTCTTT. Residues: CASSYSTSGGMNTEAFF.

The J gene is TRBJ2-5, the V gene TRBV25-1; tentatively, D is TRBD2 (6 bases). Germline CDR1 and CDR2: MGHDK and SYGVNS. The CDR3 is 15 amino acids. The V end lost 4 bases, the J end lost 2 bases, and 14 bases lay between the germline ends. The CDR3 is CASSGGWGLQETQYF. Written as DNA, the CDR3 is TGTGCCAGCAGTGGGGGATGGGGACTGCAAGAGACCCAGTACTTC.

This chain connects TRBV5-1 to TRBJ1-2; maybe TRBD1 (6 bases). The germline V and J ends were trimmed by 1 base and 5 bases, with 9 bases remaining between them. Germline V gene lookup returns CDR1 SGHRS and CDR2 YFSETQ. The CDR3 has 13 residues. This CDR3 reads CASSLSTGYGYTF. CDR3 sequence (DNA): TGCGCCAGCAGCTTGTCGACAGGTTATGGCTACACCTTC.

As for this clonotype: This may come from a read error, since a much larger clone is one base off. The chain combines TRBV7-2 with TRBJ2-5; D unresolved. Germline lookup yields CDR1 SGHTA and CDR2 FQGNSA. V was cut by 6 bases and J by 5 bases, with 16 bases left in between. The CDR3 is made up of 14 amino acids. This CDR3 reads CASSFHTGAETQYF. DNA of the CDR3: TGTGCCAGCAGTTTTCACACTGGCGCGGAGACCCAGTACTTC.

This clonotype was detected many times. This chain links TRBV20-1 with TRBJ1-6; possible D gene TRBD1, 5 bases. The germline gives CDR1 DFQATT, CDR2 SNEGSKA (reference sequence). The CDR3 contains 11 residues. The V gene lost 6 bases and the J gene lost 18 bases, with 18 bases spanning the gap. The DNA for the CDR3 is TGCAGTGCCCACCTCGGGGCCACGGGCCACTTT. It encodes CSAHLGATGHF.

Concerning this clonotype: A much larger clone sits a single nucleotide away, making a read error possible. Likely a read error: the CDR3 ends without its conserved phenylalanine or tryptophan. The chain couples TRBV7-2 to TRBJ1-1; TRBD1 aligns across 7 bases. Trimming took 1 base from V and 0 from J; bases not matched to a gene: 5. CDR3 size: 16 residues. The germline V gene has CDR1 SGHTA and CDR2 FQGNSA. The CDR3 is CASSLGVGQLNTEAFL. CDR3 coding DNA: TGTGCCAGCAGCTTAGGTGTGGGACAGTTGAACACTGAAGCTTTCCTT.

The chain uses TRBV7-3 and TRBJ2-3; 10 bases are shared with TRBD2. There are 16 residues in the CDR3. CDR1 SGHTA and CDR2 FQGTGA come from the germline V gene. Unmatched junction bases numbered 7, after V lost 2 bases and J lost 5 bases. CDR3 bases: TGTGCCAGCAGCTTATCGGGGACTAGCGTAGGAGATACGCAGTATTTT. This encodes CASSLSGTSVGDTQYF.

At least ten counts were recorded for this clonotype. The junction departs from the called germline gene at one end, perhaps through a read error. The rearrangement joins TRBV7-7 to TRBJ2-5; possibly TRBD1 for D (5 bases). From germline, CDR1 is SSHAT and CDR2 FNYEAQ (reference sequence). The CDR3 is 15 amino acids. CDR3 in amino acids: CASSLVPGSPETQYF. CDR3 sequence (DNA): TGTGCTAGCAGCTTAGTGCCAGGGTCCCCCGAGACCCAGTACTTC.

This clonotype was found a few times. The J gene is TRBJ2-7, the V gene TRBV27, with unresolved D. Germline CDR1 reads MNHEY; CDR2 reads SMNVEV (reference sequence). CDR3 size: 13 residues. V shed 6 bases and J shed 3 bases, with 12 bases lying between them. CDR3 nucleotide sequence: TGTGCCAGCAGCTTAGCTCGGGTCTACGAGCAGTACTTC. Amino acids: CASSLARVYEQYF.

The V gene is TRBV5-1, the J gene TRBJ2-7; D remains ambiguous. V lost 6 bases to trimming and J lost 5 bases, with 12 bases between them. CDR1 and CDR2 (germline): SGHRS, YFSETQ. The CDR3 is 12 amino acids. CDR3 sequence (DNA): TGCGCCAGCACTAACCCGACCAACGAGCAGTACTTC. Translating gives CASTNPTNEQYF.

The CDR3 region has the DNA TGTGCCAGCCGGCCTGGCGGGGCAGGCAATCAGCCCCAGCATTTT. Encoded protein: CASRPGGAGNQPQHF. The chain uses TRBV5-5 and TRBJ1-5; possible D gene TRBD1, 5 bases. Germline CDR1 reads SGHKS; CDR2 reads YYEKEE (reference sequence). The CDR3 length is 15 residues. V was cut by 7 bases and J by 2 bases, with 16 bases left in between.

Concerning this clonotype itself: Compared with germline, one end of the junction differs, possibly owing to a read error. In DNA form, the CDR3 reads TGTGCCAGCAGCCCATGGAAACTGGACTTC. Protein sequence: CASSPWKLDF. This sequence joins TRBV5-1 and TRBJ2-7; no reliable D call. The CDR3 extends over 10 amino acids. Germline loops: CDR1 SGHRS, CDR2 YFSETQ.

There are many counts of this clonotype. The rearrangement uses TRBV7-2 and TRBJ1-4; 7 bases align to TRBD1. CDR3 length: 14 amino acids. The trim removed 0 bases at V and 7 bases at J, leaving 2 bases unmatched. Germline V lookup: CDR1 SGHTA, CDR2 FQGNSA. DNA of the CDR3: TGTGCCAGCAGCTTAGCAGGGGGCAGTGAAAAACTGTTTTTT. Translated: CASSLAGGSEKLFF. The full variable domain, in which reference TRBV7-2 and TRBJ1-4 provide the parts outside the CDR3, is GAGVSQSPSNKVTEKGKDVELRCDPISGHTALYWYRQSLGQGLEFLIYFQGNSAPDKSGLPSDRFSAERTGGSVSTLTIQRTQQEDSAVYLCASSLAGGSEKLFFGSGTQLSVL.

This clonotype appeared many times. This chain uses TRBV9 with TRBJ2-5, with D perhaps TRBD2 (5 bases). The CDR3 contains 14 residues. Trimming cost V 0 bases and J 10 bases, with 16 bases left between them. CDR1 is SGDLS, CDR2 YYNGEE, per germline. In nucleotides, the CDR3 is TGTGCCAGCAGCGTAGGGTCCCCAGGAGGCGGCCAGTACTTC. It is translated as CASSVGSPGGGQYF. The whole variable domain, remainder taken from reference TRBV9 and TRBJ2-5, is DSGVTQTPKHLITATGQRVTLRCSPRSGDLSVYWYQQSLDQGLQFLIQYYNGEERAKGNILERFSAQQFPDLHSELNLSSLELGDSALYFCASSVGSPGGGQYFGPGTRLLVL.

This clonotype was counted only a few times. The chain links TRBV20-1 to TRBJ2-7; 8 bases are a match to TRBD2. The trim removed 0 bases at V and 3 bases at J, leaving 7 bases unmatched. CDR1 is DFQATT and CDR2 is SNEGSKA in the germline V gene (reference sequence). This CDR3 is built from 15 residues. CDR3 residues: CSARDPGGEGYEQYF. The CDR3 bases are TGCAGTGCTAGAGATCCGGGAGGGGAGGGCTACGAGCAGTACTTC.

This chain uses TRBV20-1 with TRBJ2-5; possibly TRBD2 for D (7 bases). Germline-derived CDR1 and CDR2 are DFQATT and SNEGSKA (reference sequence). This CDR3 spans 13 amino acids. V lost 0 bases and J lost 9, with 14 bases in between. CDR3 protein: CSARDLGGAAQYF. CDR3 nucleotides: TGCAGTGCTAGAGATCTAGGGGGGGCGGCCCAGTACTTC.

This clonotype was seen at least ten times. V gene TRBV20-1 combines with J gene TRBJ2-5; TRBD2 aligns across 12 bases. V trimming: 5 bases; J trimming: 5 bases; junction bases outside the gene matches: 6. This CDR3 is 14 amino acids long. Germline lookup yields CDR1 DFQATT and CDR2 SNEGSKA (reference sequence). CDR3 DNA: TGCAGTGCTCCCGGGACTAGCGGGTCGGAGACCCAGTACTTC. Its protein is CSAPGTSGSETQYF.

In this sample, this clonotype turned up many times. The V call is TRBV20-1, the J call TRBJ1-2; 7 nucleotides agree with TRBD1. The CDR3 consists of 14 residues. Germline lookup yields CDR1 DFQATT and CDR2 SNEGSKA (reference sequence). V lost 6 bases and J lost 7; bases outside the gene matches: 14. The CDR3 loop is CSAPDRVGAGGYTF. The CDR3 coding sequence is TGCAGTGCACCAGACAGGGTGGGGGCTGGTGGCTACACCTTC.

This rearrangement joins TRBV27 to TRBJ2-5, with D possibly being TRBD1 (7 bases). The CDR3 is 18 residues long. From germline, CDR1 is MNHEY and CDR2 SMNVEV (reference sequence). V was clipped by 2 bases and J by 4 bases, with 23 bases between them. CDR3 bases: TGTGCCAGCAGTTTACAGGGCCCGGGGGACAGCGCTACAGAGACCCAGTACTTC. This codes for CASSLQGPGDSATETQYF.

This sequence joins TRBV2 and TRBJ2-7; 10 bases are a match to TRBD2. Unmatched junction bases numbered 2, after V lost 1 base and J lost 2 bases. This CDR3 spans 15 amino acids. CDR1 is SNHLY and CDR2 is FYNNEI in the germline V gene. CDR3: CASSEERGGTYEQYF. The CDR3 DNA is TGTGCCAGCAGTGAAGAGCGGGGGGGAACCTACGAGCAGTACTTC. The full variable domain, in which reference TRBV2 and TRBJ2-7 provide the parts outside the CDR3, is EPEVTQTPSHQVTQMGQEVILRCVPISNHLYFYWYRQILGQKVEFLVSFYNNEISEKSEIFDDQFSVERPDGSNFTLKIRSTKLEDSAMYFCASSEERGGTYEQYFGPGTRLTVT.

V usage is TRBV28 and J usage is TRBJ2-5; the D gene is possibly TRBD2 (5 bases). V lost 3 bases, J lost 5 bases, and 10 bases lay in between. CDR3 size: 13 residues. The germline V gene has CDR1 MDHEN and CDR2 SYDVKM. CDR3 protein: CASSFTGWETQYF. The CDR3 DNA reads as TGTGCCAGCAGTTTCACGGGGTGGGAGACCCAGTACTTC.

This clonotype was observed a handful of times. One end of the junction varies from germline; a read error may be responsible. This chain uses TRBV5-1 with TRBJ1-1; a possible D gene is TRBD1 (6 bases). Germline values: CDR1 SGHRS, CDR2 YFSETQ. This CDR3 region has 15 residues. CDR3 sequence: CASSSIGQMNTEAFF. The CDR3 DNA follows: TGTGCCAGCAGCTCGATAGGACAGATGAACACTGAAGCTTTCTTT.

The chain joins TRBV10-3 to TRBJ1-1; 8 bases match TRBD1. Looked up from germline, CDR1 is ENHRY and CDR2 is SYGVKD. With 6 bases clipped from V and 4 bases from J, the junction kept 7 bases outside the gene matches. The CDR3 spans 14 residues. This CDR3 is CAIRETGAGTEAFF. For the CDR3, the DNA is TGTGCCATCAGGGAGACAGGGGCAGGCACTGAAGCTTTCTTT.

The gene calls are TRBV7-9 and TRBJ2-7, with a possible D match to TRBD2 (5 bases). Per the germline V gene, CDR1 is SEHNR and CDR2 is FQNEAQ (reference sequence). Trimming took 6 bases from V and 4 from J, leaving 19 bases between them. This CDR3 has 15 amino acids. CDR3 residues: CASSLFRGFWYEQYF. CDR3 bases: TGTGCCAGCAGTTTATTCCGAGGGTTCTGGTACGAGCAGTACTTC.

This clonotype was recorded at least ten times. This chain connects TRBV5-4 to TRBJ1-6, with 9 bases fitting TRBD1. The CDR3 has 14 residues. V shed 3 bases, J shed 10 bases, and the junction held 5 bases outside the gene matches. Per the germline V gene, CDR1 is SGHNT and CDR2 is YYREEE (reference sequence). The CDR3 DNA reads TGTGCCAGCAGCTCTCGGACAGGGGACTCACCCCTCCACTTT. As protein: CASSSRTGDSPLHF.

The DNA of the CDR3 is TGTGCCAGCAGCGCGCGTTGGGGAAGAAGGCGCGAGCAGTACTTC. This sequence encodes CASSARWGRRREQYF. The J gene is TRBJ2-7, the V gene TRBV7-8, with no clear D. Germline assignment: CDR1 SGHVS and CDR2 FQNEAQ. The CDR3 is made up of 15 amino acids. V lost 5 bases, J lost 6 bases, and 20 bases lay in between.

The genes are TRBV7-9 and TRBJ1-5, with 7 bases fitting TRBD1. V trimming: 4 bases; J trimming: 11 bases; junction bases outside the gene matches: 14. Looked up from germline, CDR1 is SEHNR and CDR2 is FQNEAQ (reference sequence). The CDR3 consists of 15 residues. CDR3 bases: TGTGCCAGCAGCTCGGGACAGACCGGTTTGGAGACCCAGCATTTT. This codes for CASSSGQTGLETQHF.